These 23 T cell receptor beta chains originate from one sample sequenced in a study of identical twins (dated by TCRdb to between 2015 and 2016). Library construction relied on 5' RACE. Sequencing was carried out with an Illumina HiSeq 2000. TCRdb handled the public reads itself, with Q25 trimming in fastp and clone calling in MiXCR, and kept productive beta chains. CDR3 protein sequences are deduplicated, and each keeps its most common genes and DNA. The sample yields 200,000 to 250,000 distinct CDR3 sequences; 6.5% were counted once. The top ten hold roughly 15% of the sample. These data were likewise used in another study, on T cells expressing NK-cell markers.

Sequencing input: CD8+ T cells sorted from blood. The origin of the receptors is a woman aged 18-30 years in good health.

This clonotype was counted between two and nine times. This rearrangement joins TRBV6-1 to TRBJ1-2, with a tentative D call TRBD1 (6 bases). The ends were cut back, 6 bases at V and 8 bases at J, with 10 bases in the middle. The CDR3 sequence is 11 residues long. CDR1 is MNHNS, CDR2 SASEGT, per germline. The CDR3 sequence is CASRQGLGYTF. Here the CDR3 DNA reads TGTGCCAGCAGACAGGGCTTGGGCTACACCTTC.

The rearrangement joins TRBV27 to TRBJ2-3, with a weak D call TRBD1 (6 bases). V shed 7 bases and J shed 6 bases, with 20 bases lying between them. Germline V gene lookup returns CDR1 MNHEY and CDR2 SMNVEV (reference sequence). The CDR3 totals 15 residues. In DNA form, the CDR3 reads TGTGCCAGCACACCGAGGGCCAGGGGTGACGATACGCAGTATTTT. This encodes CASTPRARGDDTQYF.

The chain has TRBV12-3 or TRBV12-4 and TRBJ2-2; 12 positions match TRBD2. The J segment lost 0 bases and the V segment lost 7 bases, leaving 3 bases of the junction unmatched. This CDR3 has 16 amino acids. CDR3 sequence: CASTASGRANTGELFF. The CDR3 bases are TGTGCCAGCACCGCTAGCGGGAGGGCGAACACCGGGGAGCTGTTTTTT.

This clonotype was detected a few times. V usage is TRBV9 and J usage is TRBJ2-1, with 9 nucleotides matching TRBD2. This CDR3 contains 14 residues. The germline gives CDR1 SGDLS, CDR2 YYNGEE. V lost 2 bases to trimming and J lost 8 bases; unmatched junction nucleotides: 5. The CDR3 nucleotides are TGTGCCAGCAGCGTCAATAGCGGGAGCTATGAGCAGTTCTTC. Translated, it gives CASSVNSGSYEQFF.

The V and J genes are TRBV27 and TRBJ2-2; 8 bases align to TRBD1. The CDR3 has 15 residues. V lost 5 bases and J lost 4; bases outside the gene matches: 6. Germline lookup yields CDR1 MNHEY and CDR2 SMNVEV (reference sequence). CDR3 coding DNA: TGTGCCAGCAGTGGACAGGGAAGGTTCACCGGGGAGCTGTTTTTT. It translates to CASSGQGRFTGELFF.

The V and J genes are TRBV4-1 and TRBJ2-7; no clear D. The germline gives CDR1 MGHRA, CDR2 YSYEKL. Trimming removed 1 base at V and 5 bases at J, with 9 bases between. The CDR3 has 13 amino acids. The CDR3 is CASSQAAQDEQYF. CDR3 bases: TGCGCCAGCAGCCAAGCGGCTCAGGACGAGCAGTACTTC.

This clonotype has only a few counts. V and J are TRBV7-9 and TRBJ1-1; a weak D match, TRBD1 (6 bases). With 0 bases removed from V and 1 base from J, the gap between germline ends came to 9 bases. This CDR3 is built from 15 residues. The germline V gene encodes CDR1 SEHNR and CDR2 FQNEAQ (reference sequence). CDR3 coding DNA: TGTGCCAGCAGCTTAGCTGACAGGACGAACACTGAAGCTTTCTTT. As protein: CASSLADRTNTEAFF.

In this sample, this clonotype turned up a few times. The chain uses TRBV12-3 or TRBV12-4 and TRBJ2-7; 7 bases align to TRBD1. The V gene end was trimmed by 3 bases and the J gene end by 2 bases; junction bases not matched to a gene: 13. The CDR3 is made up of 17 amino acids. In DNA form, the CDR3 reads TGTGCCAGCAGTTTTGCCCCTCCTTGGACAGGACCCTACGAGCAGTACTTC. Residues: CASSFAPPWTGPYEQYF.

The chain carries TRBV9 and TRBJ2-1, with 7 bases identical to TRBD2. V lost 4 bases to trimming and J lost 10 bases; unmatched junction nucleotides: 8. Germline V CDR1 and CDR2: SGDLS, YYNGEE. This CDR3 has 13 amino acids. The CDR3 coding sequence is TGTGCCAGCAGCACACCTCTAGCGGCGGAGCAGTTCTTC. Amino acid sequence: CASSTPLAAEQFF.

This clonotype was seen many times. The rearrangement uses TRBV20-1 and TRBJ2-7, with a weak D call TRBD1 (5 bases). This CDR3 comprises 14 residues. Germline V gene lookup returns CDR1 DFQATT and CDR2 SNEGSKA (reference sequence). Trimming removed 0 bases from V and 3 bases from J, with 12 bases in between. CDR3 residues: CSARDPKTDYEQYF. CDR3 bases: TGCAGTGCTAGAGATCCCAAGACAGACTACGAGCAGTACTTC.

This clonotype showed up just a few times. The chain joins TRBV19 to TRBJ2-1; D ambiguous. Looked up from germline, CDR1 is LNHDA and CDR2 is SQIVND (reference sequence). The V and J ends lost 3 bases and 7 bases respectively, with 16 bases between them. This CDR3 has 15 amino acids. CDR3 loop: CASSILETNGNEQFF. The CDR3 coding sequence is TGTGCCAGTAGTATTCTCGAGACAAACGGGAATGAGCAGTTCTTC.

The chain combines TRBV11-1 with TRBJ2-4, with 7 bases that match TRBD1. This CDR3 spans 18 amino acids. The J segment lost 0 bases and the V segment lost 6 bases, leaving 14 bases of the junction unmatched. Per germline, CDR1 SGHAT and CDR2 FQDESV (reference sequence). CDR3 nucleotides: TGTGCCAGCAGAGCTATTCGAGGGGGCTTAATAGCCAAAAACATTCAGTACTTC. Encoded protein: CASRAIRGGLIAKNIQYF.

This sequence joins TRBV27 and TRBJ2-7, with D maybe TRBD1 (6 bases). The V end lost 5 bases, the J end lost 3 bases, and 17 bases lay between the germline ends. Germline CDR1 and CDR2: MNHEY and SMNVEV (reference sequence). The CDR3 consists of 15 residues. Written as DNA, the CDR3 is TGTGCCAGCAGTCTCCGGGACACGGGAATCTACGAGCAGTACTTC. Translating gives CASSLRDTGIYEQYF.

This clonotype was detected many times. The V and J genes are TRBV20-1 and TRBJ1-5; the D gene is possibly TRBD1 (6 bases). The ends were cut back, 5 bases at V and 5 bases at J, with 19 bases in the middle. Germline CDR1 is DFQATT and CDR2 is SNEGSKA (reference sequence). The CDR3 loop spans 15 amino acids. CDR3 amino acids: CSAYGQNDLYQPQHF. In DNA form, the CDR3 reads TGCAGTGCTTACGGACAGAATGACCTCTATCAGCCCCAGCATTTT.

The gene calls are TRBV21-1 and TRBJ2-1; the DNA was not compared with TRBD2, the D call given in the table. TRBV21-1 is labeled a pseudogene. The length of the CDR3 is 16 residues. The CDR3 bases are TGTGCCAGCAGCAAAGATTCCCTAGCGGGAGGCGATGAGCAGTTCTTC. It translates to CASSKDSLAGGDEQFF.

As concerns this clonotype: A read error may explain this, as a much larger clone is one base away. The chain joins TRBV12-3 or TRBV12-4 to TRBJ2-7; a possible D gene is TRBD2 (5 bases). The CDR3 has 14 amino acids. The CDR3 loop reads CASSFVDSIYELYF. The CDR3 DNA reads TGTGCCAGCAGTTTCGTGGACTCCATCTACGAGCTGTACTTC.

This clonotype occurred many times. The chain uses TRBV7-9 and TRBJ2-7, with 8 bases fitting TRBD1. The CDR3 is made up of 15 amino acids. V lost 2 bases to trimming and J lost 3 bases; unmatched junction nucleotides: 6. In germline, CDR1 is SEHNR, CDR2 FQNEAQ (reference sequence). CDR3: CASSLPTGDHYEQYF. The CDR3 bases are TGTGCCAGCAGCTTACCGACAGGGGATCACTACGAGCAGTACTTC.

This clonotype was seen a handful of times. The chain employs TRBV15 and TRBJ2-2; 8 bases fit TRBD1. CDR3 length equals 16 residues. V dropped 0 bases and J dropped 8; count of bases not matched to a gene: 8. Per the germline V gene, CDR1 is LNHNV and CDR2 is YYDKDF (reference sequence). CDR3 bases: TGTGCCACCAGCAGAGATCGAGGACAGGGAGCGGGGGAGCTGTTTTTT. Translation gives CATSRDRGQGAGELFF.

The chain carries TRBV12-3 or TRBV12-4 and TRBJ2-7; the D is unclear. This CDR3 is built from 14 residues. V was shortened by 4 bases and J by 5 bases, with 15 bases between the two germline ends. DNA for the CDR3: TGTGCCAGCAGTTGGGCTAGAATTAAGGACGAGCAGTACTTC. Translated, it gives CASSWARIKDEQYF.

This clonotype showed up many times. The chain links TRBV12-3 or TRBV12-4 to TRBJ2-2; D is unresolved. The CDR3 runs to 13 residues. Trimming took off 3 bases at V and 7 bases at J, with 9 bases between the two ends. The CDR3 spells CASSFDPGGELFF. CDR3 DNA: TGTGCCAGCAGTTTTGACCCGGGCGGGGAGCTGTTTTTT.

This clonotype was found a few times. The CDR3 here is CASSSGTVFSYEQYF. Here the CDR3 DNA reads TGTGCCAGCAGCTCTGGGACGGTCTTTTCCTACGAGCAGTACTTC. The chain links TRBV7-9 to TRBJ2-7; D is possibly TRBD1 or TRBD2 (5 bases each). Germline V gives CDR1 SEHNR, CDR2 FQNEAQ (reference sequence). The CDR3 covers 15 residues. V was trimmed by 4 bases and J by 1 base, leaving 14 bases between them. Filled out from reference TRBV7-9 and TRBJ2-7, the complete variable domain reads DTGVSQNPRHKITKRGQNVTFRCDPISEHNRLYWYRQTLGQGPEFLTYFQNEAQLEKSRLLSDRFSAERPKGSFSTLEIQRTEQGDSAMYLCASSSGTVFSYEQYFGPGTRLTVT.

This clonotype was observed many times. The rearrangement links TRBV7-2 to TRBJ2-3; possibly TRBD2 for D (6 bases). The CDR3 is 17 amino acids. Germline CDR1 SGHTA, CDR2 FQGNSA. V was shortened by 4 bases and J by 5 bases, with 22 bases between the two germline ends. CDR3: CASSSVRSGYNRDTQYF. The DNA for the CDR3 is TGTGCCAGCAGCTCGGTCCGCAGCGGGTACAATCGAGATACGCAGTATTTT.

The chain links TRBV18 to TRBJ2-7; TRBD1 matches 10 bases. The CDR3 is made up of 15 amino acids. Germline V CDR1 and CDR2: KGHSH, LQKENI. V shed 6 bases and J 3 bases; nucleotides not matched to a gene: 8. CDR3 protein: CASSLTGQGNYEQYF. The CDR3 bases are TGTGCCAGCTCTCTGACGGGACAGGGGAACTACGAGCAGTACTTC.